The 26 T cell receptor beta chains below were found in one sample sequenced in a study of radiotherapy plus CTLA-4 blockade in lung cancer. Method: immunoSEQ multiplex PCR; TCRdb's copy keeps in-frame clones and lacks some. The table includes 55,000 to 80,000 clones, over 65% detected once. The source was peripheral blood, collected from a patient treated with radiotherapy plus ipilimumab. All receptors derive from a human donor with non-small cell lung cancer who had a complete response to radiotherapy plus ipilimumab.

A word on this clone: Mismatch with germline at one junction end may stem from a read error. The rearrangement links TRBV12-5 to TRBJ1-2, with unresolved D. The CDR3 is 13 residues long. CDR1 and CDR2 from the germline V gene are LGHNT and FRNRAP. The CDR3 loop reads CASGLDGNYGYTF. CDR3 nucleotide sequence: TGTGCTAGTGGGTTGGACGGAAACTATGGCTACACCTTC.

The chain has TRBV2 and TRBJ1-3; D not certain. This CDR3 comprises 15 residues. Germline V lookup: CDR1 SNHLY, CDR2 FYNNEI. Between the trimmed V and J ends, which lost 2 bases and 0 bases, there was a span of 8 bases. The CDR3 nucleotides are TGTGCCAGCAGTGAACACAGTGACTCTGGAAACACCATATATTTT. This translates into CASSEHSDSGNTIYF.

The V gene is TRBV5-1, the J gene TRBJ2-2; TRBD1 aligns across 9 bases. The germline V gene has CDR1 SGHRS and CDR2 YFSETQ. This CDR3 has 17 residues. V was clipped by 4 bases and J by 5 bases; unmatched bases: 12. CDR3 region: CASSPQGQGGSTGELFF. CDR3 coding DNA: TGCGCCAGCAGCCCCCAGGGACAGGGAGGTTCGACCGGGGAGCTGTTTTTT.

The gene calls are TRBV6-5 and TRBJ2-3, with TRBD1 identical over 7 bases. The V gene's germline CDR1 is MNHEY and CDR2 SVGAGI. The CDR3 contains 14 residues. Unmatched junction bases numbered 9, after V lost 6 bases and J lost 6 bases. The CDR3 DNA is TGTGCCAGCAGCAAAGACAGGGCTAGTGATACGCAGTATTTT. Amino acids: CASSKDRASDTQYF.

CDR3: CASSPRTGALRANEKLFF. The CDR3 nucleotides are TGTGCCAGCTCACCCCGGACAGGGGCTTTAAGGGCTAATGAAAAACTGTTTTTT. The V call is TRBV18, the J call TRBJ1-4, with 9 nucleotides matching TRBD1. The junction had 11 bases not matched to a gene; V was cut back by 3 bases and J by 3 bases. The CDR3 is made up of 18 amino acids. Germline CDR1 is KGHSH and CDR2 is LQKENI.

A few counts support this clone. The chain has TRBV9 and TRBJ1-2; D is unclear. CDR1 and CDR2 (germline): SGDLS, YYNGEE. CDR3 length: 11 residues. Trimming pared 1 base from V and 10 bases from J, leaving 8 bases between. As DNA, the CDR3 is TGTGCCAGCAGCGTAATGGGTGCCTACACCTTC. As protein: CASSVMGAYTF.

This chain uses TRBV5-4 with TRBJ2-5, with TRBD2 matching over 9 bases. V shed 3 bases, J shed 7 bases, and the junction held 10 bases outside the gene matches. The germline gives CDR1 SGHNT, CDR2 YYREEE (reference sequence). The CDR3 sequence is 15 residues long. CDR3 DNA sequence: TGTGCCAGCAGCTCGCAGCGGGGGGATGCCGTGACCCAGTACTTC. Translation: CASSSQRGDAVTQYF.

The rearrangement links TRBV19 to TRBJ2-4; D is perhaps TRBD1 (5 bases). Germline CDR1 LNHDA, CDR2 SQIVND (reference sequence). This CDR3 contains 13 residues. The V gene lost 9 bases and the J gene lost 3 bases, with 12 bases spanning the gap. The CDR3, as DNA: TGTGCCAGCCTGGAAGGGGACAAAAACATTCAGTACTTC. Protein sequence: CASLEGDKNIQYF. Variable domain in full (rest from reference TRBV19 and TRBJ2-4): DGGITQSPKYLFRKEGQNVTLSCEQNLNHDAMYWYRQDPGQGLRLIYYSQIVNDFQKGDIAEGYSVSREKKESFPLTVTSAQKNPTAFYLCASLEGDKNIQYFGAGTRLSVL.

This chain links TRBV10-1 with TRBJ2-1, with 15 bases identical to TRBD2. This CDR3 contains 17 residues. V shed 5 bases, J shed 7 bases, and the junction held 9 bases outside the gene matches. Germline assignment: CDR1 WNHNN and CDR2 SYGVQD (reference sequence). This CDR3 is CASSRTSGGAGANEQFF. In DNA, the CDR3 is TGCGCCAGCAGTAGGACTAGCGGGGGGGCCGGAGCGAATGAGCAGTTCTTC.

Only a few counts were recorded for this clone. The chain is built from TRBV6-6 and TRBJ2-5, with D uncertain. Germline V gene sequence: CDR1 MNHNY, CDR2 SVGAGI (reference sequence). Trimming removed 5 bases from V and 0 bases from J, with 13 bases in between. This CDR3 spans 15 amino acids. The DNA for the CDR3 is TGTGCCAGCAGTCTAACTTTCGACAACCAAGAGACCCAGTACTTC. This sequence encodes CASSLTFDNQETQYF.

The gene calls are TRBV11-3 and TRBJ1-6; TRBD1 matches at 8 bases. Germline CDR1 SGHNT, CDR2 YENEEA. V lost 5 bases and J lost 6; bases outside the gene matches: 3. The CDR3 runs 14 residues. CDR3 sequence reads: CASSNGQGNSPLHF. The CDR3 DNA reads as TGTGCCAGCAGCAACGGACAGGGTAATTCACCCCTCCACTTT.

V is TRBV6-1 and J is TRBJ2-7; the D gene is possibly TRBD2 (5 bases). Germline V gene lookup returns CDR1 MNHNS and CDR2 SASEGT. Trimming left V 1 base short and J 12 bases short, with 10 bases between. CDR3 length: 11 amino acids. CDR3 DNA: TGTGCCAGCAGTGAAGGGTCAGGAGGGTACGTC. It is translated as CASSEGSGGYV.

The CDR3 DNA is TGTGCCAGCTCCCTTTATACTGGGGGCGCAGACAAAACTTTCTTT. Translated: CASSLYTGGADKTFF. This rearrangement joins TRBV18 to TRBJ1-1; D is perhaps TRBD1 (6 bases). V gave up 6 bases and J gave up 12 bases, with 26 bases separating them. The CDR3 contains 15 residues. The germline V gene has CDR1 KGHSH and CDR2 LQKENI.

The gene calls are TRBV15 and TRBJ1-5; no firm D call. V lost 1 base, J lost 0 bases, and 7 bases lay in between. The length of the CDR3 is 15 residues. Germline CDR1 and CDR2: LNHNV and YYDKDF (reference sequence). CDR3 bases: TGTGCCACCAGCAGAGGGATCAGTAGCAATCAGCCCCAGCATTTT. This encodes CATSRGISSNQPQHF.

The rearrangement joins TRBV10-1 to TRBJ1-1; TRBD1 is a possible D gene (6 bases). The V end was cut by 6 bases, the J end by 2 bases, with 13 bases between. From germline, CDR1 is WNHNN and CDR2 SYGVQD (reference sequence). The CDR3 has 14 residues. The DNA of the CDR3 is TGCGCCAGCAGGGCTGCAGGGGCCAACACTGAAGCTTTCTTT. It codes for CASRAAGANTEAFF.

In this sample, this clone turned up a few times. The CDR3 reads CASSWVGNGELFF. The CDR3 DNA is TGTGCCAGTAGTTGGGTGGGGAACGGGGAGCTGTTTTTT. The chain joins TRBV19 to TRBJ2-2; no clear D gene. Trimming pared 5 bases from V and 7 bases from J, leaving 11 bases between. The CDR3 has 13 residues. CDR1 and CDR2 from the germline V gene are LNHDA and SQIVND (reference sequence).

There are a few counts of this clone. The chain is built from TRBV2 and TRBJ1-2; D may be TRBD1 (5 bases). This CDR3 comprises 14 residues. Germline assignment: CDR1 SNHLY and CDR2 FYNNEI. V dropped 3 bases and J dropped 4 bases, with 12 bases sitting between them. The CDR3 here is CASSDRAVSYGYTF. CDR3 in DNA: TGTGCCAGCAGTGACAGGGCAGTTAGCTATGGCTACACCTTC. Complete variable domain (other parts from reference TRBV2 and TRBJ1-2): EPEVTQTPSHQVTQMGQEVILRCVPISNHLYFYWYRQILGQKVEFLVSFYNNEISEKSEIFDDQFSVERPDGSNFTLKIRSTKLEDSAMYFCASSDRAVSYGYTFGSGTRLTVV.

The V and J genes are TRBV5-1 and TRBJ2-1; D is unresolved. There are 16 residues in the CDR3. Trimming shortened V by 3 bases and J by 8 bases, and 21 bases separated the two germline ends. The germline CDR1 and CDR2 sequences are SGHRS and YFSETQ. Here the CDR3 DNA reads TGCGCCAGCAGCTCCCGGGTGGCCCACGACGTCGATGAGCAGTTCTTC. This codes for CASSSRVAHDVDEQFF.

This rearrangement joins TRBV5-1 to TRBJ2-2; 8 nucleotides align to TRBD1. The germline CDR1 and CDR2 sequences are SGHRS and YFSETQ. CDR3 length: 15 amino acids. The trim removed 5 bases at V and 1 base at J, leaving 4 bases unmatched. CDR3 DNA: TGCGCCAGCAGATCCGGGACAGGGAACACCGGGGAGCTGTTTTTT. It codes for CASRSGTGNTGELFF.

The rearrangement joins TRBV9 to TRBJ2-5, with 13 bases fitting TRBD2. The V segment lost 4 bases and the J segment 7 bases; nucleotides outside the gene matches: 10. Germline CDR1 reads SGDLS; CDR2 reads YYNGEE. The CDR3 runs 16 residues. The CDR3 nucleotides read TGTGCCAGCAGCCCAGGACTAGCGGGGGCCGGGGGGACCCAGTACTTC. Its protein is CASSPGLAGAGGTQYF. Together with reference TRBV9 and TRBJ2-5, the CDR3 gives the full variable domain: DSGVTQTPKHLITATGQRVTLRCSPRSGDLSVYWYQQSLDQGLQFLIQYYNGEERAKGNILERFSAQQFPDLHSELNLSSLELGDSALYFCASSPGLAGAGGTQYFGPGTRLLVL.

The genes are TRBV18 and TRBJ2-2, with a tentative D call TRBD2 (5 bases). From germline, CDR1 is KGHSH and CDR2 LQKENI. The length of the CDR3 is 16 residues. V dropped 2 bases and J dropped 6 bases, with 16 bases sitting between them. The CDR3 nucleotides read TGTGCCAGCTCACCAGGTTGGGGAGTATGGTCCGGGGAGCTGTTTTTT. Translating gives CASSPGWGVWSGELFF.

This chain links TRBV12-5 with TRBJ1-5; D uncertain. The ends were cut back, 3 bases at V and 3 bases at J, with 0 bases in the middle. The V gene's germline CDR1 is LGHNT and CDR2 FRNRAP. The CDR3 has 11 amino acids. The CDR3 DNA follows: TGTGCTAGTGGTTTCAATCAGCCCCAGCATTTT. This codes for CASGFNQPQHF.

The rearrangement joins TRBV25-1 to TRBJ2-6; 9 bases line up with TRBD1. The J segment lost 0 bases and the V segment lost 5 bases, leaving 8 bases of the junction unmatched. Germline CDR1 is MGHDK and CDR2 is SYGVNS. The CDR3 length is 18 residues. CDR3 sequence reads: CASSKGTGTNSGANVLTF. The CDR3 coding sequence is TGTGCCAGCAGTAAAGGGACAGGGACCAACTCTGGGGCCAACGTCCTGACTTTC.

V gene TRBV7-9 combines with J gene TRBJ2-3, with 7 bases that match TRBD1. Germline V gene sequence: CDR1 SEHNR, CDR2 FQNEAQ (reference sequence). This CDR3 contains 16 residues. Unmatched junction bases numbered 5, after V lost 0 bases and J lost 2 bases. This CDR3 reads CASSLAGGLYTDTQYF. CDR3 nucleotides: TGTGCCAGCAGCTTAGCAGGGGGCTTATACACAGATACGCAGTATTTT.

The chain uses TRBV20-1 and TRBJ2-7; D remains ambiguous. This CDR3 has 11 residues. V was shortened by 2 bases and J by 4 bases, with 6 bases between the two germline ends. In germline, CDR1 is DFQATT, CDR2 SNEGSKA (reference sequence). The CDR3 is CSARLGYEQYF. CDR3 bases: TGCAGTGCTAGACTTGGATACGAGCAGTACTTC.

The genes are TRBV2 and TRBJ1-6; D perhaps matches TRBD1 (5 bases). This CDR3 has 14 residues. V was cut by 5 bases and J by 8 bases, with 13 bases left in between. CDR1 is SNHLY, CDR2 FYNNEI, per germline. The DNA for the CDR3 is TGTGCCAGCAGTTCCCAGGGTGGTGATTCACCCCTCCACTTT. Amino acids: CASSSQGGDSPLHF. The full variable domain, in which reference TRBV2 and TRBJ1-6 provide the parts outside the CDR3, is EPEVTQTPSHQVTQMGQEVILRCVPISNHLYFYWYRQILGQKVEFLVSFYNNEISEKSEIFDDQFSVERPDGSNFTLKIRSTKLEDSAMYFCASSSQGGDSPLHFGNGTRLTVT.